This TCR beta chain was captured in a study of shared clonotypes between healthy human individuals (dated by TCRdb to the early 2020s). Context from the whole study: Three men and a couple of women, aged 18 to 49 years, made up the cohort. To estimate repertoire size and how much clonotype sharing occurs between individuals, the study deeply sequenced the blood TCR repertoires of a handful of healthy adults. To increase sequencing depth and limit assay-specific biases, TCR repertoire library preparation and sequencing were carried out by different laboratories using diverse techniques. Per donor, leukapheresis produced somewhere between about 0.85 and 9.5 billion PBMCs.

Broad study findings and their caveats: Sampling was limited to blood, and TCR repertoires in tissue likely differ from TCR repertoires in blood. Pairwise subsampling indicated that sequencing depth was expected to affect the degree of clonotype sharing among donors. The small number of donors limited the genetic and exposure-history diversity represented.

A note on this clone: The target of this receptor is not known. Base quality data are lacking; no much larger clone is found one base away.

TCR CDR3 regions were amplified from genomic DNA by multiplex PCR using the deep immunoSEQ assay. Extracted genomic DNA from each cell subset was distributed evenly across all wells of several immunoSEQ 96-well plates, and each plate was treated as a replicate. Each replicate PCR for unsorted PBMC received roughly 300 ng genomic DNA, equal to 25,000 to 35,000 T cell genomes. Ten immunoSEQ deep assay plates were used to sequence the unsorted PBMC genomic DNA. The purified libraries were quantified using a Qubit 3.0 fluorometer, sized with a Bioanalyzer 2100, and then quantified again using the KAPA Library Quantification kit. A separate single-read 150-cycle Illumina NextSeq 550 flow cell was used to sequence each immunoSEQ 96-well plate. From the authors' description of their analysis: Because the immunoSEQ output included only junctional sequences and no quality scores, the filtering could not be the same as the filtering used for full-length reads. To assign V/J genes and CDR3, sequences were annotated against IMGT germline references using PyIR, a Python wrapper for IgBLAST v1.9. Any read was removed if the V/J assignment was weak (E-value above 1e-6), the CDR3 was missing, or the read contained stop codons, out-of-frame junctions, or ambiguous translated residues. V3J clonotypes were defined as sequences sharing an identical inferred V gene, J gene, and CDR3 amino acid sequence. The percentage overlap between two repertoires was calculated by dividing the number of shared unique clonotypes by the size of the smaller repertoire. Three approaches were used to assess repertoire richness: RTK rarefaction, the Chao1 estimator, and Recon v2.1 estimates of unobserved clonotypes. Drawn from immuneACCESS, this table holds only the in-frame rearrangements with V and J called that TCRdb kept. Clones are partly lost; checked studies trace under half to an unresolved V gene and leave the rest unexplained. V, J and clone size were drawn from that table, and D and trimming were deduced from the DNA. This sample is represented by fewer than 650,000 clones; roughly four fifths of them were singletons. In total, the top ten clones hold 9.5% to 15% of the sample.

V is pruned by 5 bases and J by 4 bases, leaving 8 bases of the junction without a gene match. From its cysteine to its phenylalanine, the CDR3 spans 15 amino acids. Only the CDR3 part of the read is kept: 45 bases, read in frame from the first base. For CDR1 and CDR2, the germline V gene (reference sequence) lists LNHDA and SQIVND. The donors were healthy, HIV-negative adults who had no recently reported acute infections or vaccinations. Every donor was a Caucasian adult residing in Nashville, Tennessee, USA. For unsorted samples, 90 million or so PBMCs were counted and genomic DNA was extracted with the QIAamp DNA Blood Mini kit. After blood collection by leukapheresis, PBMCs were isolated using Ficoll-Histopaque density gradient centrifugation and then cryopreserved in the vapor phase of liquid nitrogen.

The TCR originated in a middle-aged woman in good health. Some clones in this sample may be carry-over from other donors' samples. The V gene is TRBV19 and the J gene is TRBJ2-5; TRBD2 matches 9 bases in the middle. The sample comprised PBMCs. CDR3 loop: CASSAPGLAGETQYF. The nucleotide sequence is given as TGTGCCAGTAGTGCACCGGGACTAGCAGGAGAGACCCAGTACTTC.